This T cell receptor (beta chain) was found in a study of blood T cell repertoires in COVID-19. For the study at large: Sources were T cells, B-cell-depleted T cells, or PBMCs; the material itself was cDNA or gDNA.

The CDR3 loop spans 14 amino acids. The junction had 3 bases not matched to a gene; V was cut back by 1 base and J by 4 bases. Germline values: CDR1 SQVTM, CDR2 ANQGSEA. Original processing notes: Amplification of reference gene primers provided the estimated nucleated cell counts. Clones were read by immunoSEQ multiplex PCR, and TCRdb kept only the in-frame ones, dropping some. That table furnishes V, J and clone size, whereas the DNA furnished D and trimming. The table has around 220,000 clones, 65% to 90% seen once. The material sequenced was peripheral blood. The chain employs TRBV29-1 and TRBJ2-5; 10 bases are a match to TRBD2. The TCR originated in a man aged 45-65 years with acute or convalescent COVID-19. The CDR3 loop is CSVEGASGGETQYF. In DNA, the CDR3 is TGCAGCGTTGAAGGGGCTAGCGGGGGAGAGACCCAGTACTTC.